The 14 T cell receptor beta chains reported below all come from one sample, sequenced in a study of blood T cells in healthy people across ages. Alongside a J-beta primer mix, a sample-barcoded 5' primer served in a second PCR lasting about 7 to 12 cycles. Via MiXCR, TCRdb re-called the 5' RACE reads, giving one row per CDR3 protein. The table lists roughly 800,000 distinct CDR3 sequences, around half of them singletons. The sequencing input was blood. The receptors come from an elderly man in good health.

The chain recombines TRBV10-3 with TRBJ2-1, with 9 nucleotides matching TRBD1. CDR1 and CDR2 from the germline V gene are ENHRY and SYGVKD. The CDR3 is 15 amino acids. The V segment lost 8 bases and the J segment 7 bases; nucleotides outside the gene matches: 12. The CDR3 nucleotides read TGTGCCATCGCTCCCCCACAGGGGGCGAGGAATGAGCAGTTCTTC. This translates into CAIAPPQGARNEQFF.

The J gene is TRBJ2-3, the V gene TRBV12-3 or TRBV12-4; 14 bases map to TRBD2. V lost 4 bases and J lost 14; bases outside the gene matches: 14. CDR3 length equals 16 residues. CDR3: CASSSAGLAGARYAYF. CDR3 coding DNA: TGTGCCAGCAGTTCAGCGGGACTAGCGGGAGCCAGATACGCGTATTTT.

The rearrangement uses TRBV6-1 and TRBJ1-1, with D unclear. The germline V gene has CDR1 MNHNS and CDR2 SASEGT. CDR3 length equals 15 residues. V was shortened by 0 bases and J by 4 bases, with 12 bases between the two germline ends. The CDR3: CASSEALRGSTEAFF. CDR3 DNA sequence: TGTGCCAGCAGTGAAGCGCTAAGAGGTTCCACTGAAGCTTTCTTT.

The chain recombines TRBV7-2 with TRBJ2-7; 15 nucleotides align to TRBD2. This CDR3 is built from 16 residues. Germline CDR1 reads SGHTA; CDR2 reads FQGNSA. V trimming: 3 bases; J trimming: 2 bases; junction bases outside the gene matches: 2. CDR3 in amino acids: CASSFGLAGGAYEQYF. CDR3 coding DNA: TGTGCCAGCAGCTTCGGACTAGCGGGAGGGGCCTACGAGCAGTACTTC.

The chain links TRBV10-1 to TRBJ1-1; D gene unclear. The V gene's germline CDR1 is WNHNN and CDR2 SYGVQD (reference sequence). The CDR3 sequence is 13 residues long. Trimming removed 2 bases from V and 3 bases from J, with 7 bases in between. CDR3 loop: CASSEHRDTEAFF. Written as DNA, the CDR3 is TGCGCCAGCAGTGAGCACCGAGACACTGAAGCTTTCTTT.

This chain joins TRBV29-1 and TRBJ2-1; TRBD2 agrees at 10 bases. CDR1 is SQVTM, CDR2 ANQGSEA, per germline. V dropped 3 bases and J dropped 13; count of bases not matched to a gene: 15. The CDR3 length is 15 residues. Here the CDR3 reads CSVDPLAGVAETQFF. The CDR3 coding sequence is TGCAGCGTTGATCCCCTAGCGGGGGTAGCAGAGACCCAGTTCTTC.

This rearrangement joins TRBV20-1 to TRBJ2-3; D remains unclear. The CDR3 is 14 amino acids. Trimming pared 6 bases from V and 3 bases from J, leaving 16 bases between. In germline, CDR1 is DFQATT, CDR2 SNEGSKA (reference sequence). The CDR3 sequence is CSAPPPILTDTQYF. In nucleotides, the CDR3 is TGCAGTGCCCCTCCCCCCATTTTGACAGATACGCAGTATTTT.

V gene TRBV20-1 combines with J gene TRBJ2-4; tentatively, D is TRBD1 or TRBD2 (6 bases each). Near its end, the DNA agrees better with TRBJ2-7, so the J call may be wrong. This CDR3 spans 13 amino acids. The germline V gene encodes CDR1 DFQATT and CDR2 SNEGSKA (reference sequence). DNA for the CDR3: TGCAGTGCTCGGGGGCCGCGGGCGAACGAGCAGTACTTC. Encoded protein: CSARGPRANEQYF.

The chain joins TRBV7-2 to TRBJ2-2; D perhaps matches TRBD2 (7 bases). Germline V gives CDR1 SGHTA, CDR2 FQGNSA. The ends were cut back, 2 bases at V and 0 bases at J, with 13 bases in the middle. The CDR3 totals 17 residues. CDR3: CASSLPAGQANTGELFF. The CDR3, as DNA: TGTGCCAGCAGCTTACCAGCGGGACAAGCGAACACCGGGGAGCTGTTTTTT.

The chain carries TRBV9 and TRBJ2-5; 13 bases are a match to TRBD2. With 4 bases clipped from V and 2 bases from J, the junction kept 8 bases outside the gene matches. Germline loops: CDR1 SGDLS, CDR2 YYNGEE. The CDR3 runs 17 residues. The CDR3 loop is CASSPGTSGALQETQYF. As DNA, the CDR3 is TGTGCCAGCAGCCCAGGGACTAGCGGGGCGCTGCAAGAGACCCAGTACTTC.

The chain recombines TRBV9 with TRBJ2-3, with TRBD2 matching over 7 bases. The CDR3 has 19 amino acids. After removal of 4 bases from V and 3 bases from J, the junction contained 20 bases not matched to a gene. CDR1 SGDLS and CDR2 YYNGEE come from the germline V gene. Written as DNA, the CDR3 is TGTGCCAGCAGCCCACTCAAATCTCGCGGGAGAGTAGGAACAGATACGCAGTATTTT. Amino acid sequence: CASSPLKSRGRVGTDTQYF.

V is TRBV10-2 and J is TRBJ2-7; D possibly matches TRBD1 or TRBD2 (6 bases each). The CDR3 extends over 12 amino acids. The V and J ends lost 6 bases and 3 bases respectively, with 9 bases between them. Germline CDR1 reads WSHSY; CDR2 reads SAAADI. The CDR3 DNA reads TGCGCCAGCAGGGAGGGGGGCTACGAGCAGTACTTC. Translating gives CASREGGYEQYF.

The chain uses TRBV10-3 and TRBJ1-1; D is ambiguous. The CDR3 consists of 16 residues. Trimming pared 0 bases from V and 4 bases from J, leaving 15 bases between. The germline V gene encodes CDR1 ENHRY and CDR2 SYGVKD. The CDR3 DNA reads as TGTGCCATCAGTGAGTCCGATAACGTGGTGGGCACTGAAGCTTTCTTT. Its protein is CAISESDNVVGTEAFF.

This sequence joins TRBV5-1 and TRBJ2-7, with 12 bases fitting TRBD1. V lost 4 bases, J lost 0 bases, and 2 bases stayed unmatched. This CDR3 region has 15 residues. Germline V CDR1 and CDR2: SGHRS, YFSETQ. The CDR3 DNA follows: TGCGCCAGCAGCGGGGGACAGGGGGCCTCCTACGAGCAGTACTTC. It codes for CASSGGQGASYEQYF.